This T cell receptor (beta chain) appears in the sequencing data of a study of tumor-infiltrating lymphocytes in primary liver carcinoma. Making TCR beta cDNA involved approximately 0.5 ug total RNA and a constant-region primer. Amplification in three nested multiplex PCR rounds with slightly modified ARM-PCR gave rise to TCR beta libraries. Both of the initial two PCR rounds ran for approximately 11 cycles and employed TRBV1-TRBV30 forward primers alongside a C-beta reverse primer. MiXCR, applied by TCRdb to the multiplex PCR reads, yields one record per CDR3 protein. There are 80,000 or so distinct CDR3 sequences in the sample; 71% occur only once, and roughly 13% lies in the top ten. Germline V gene data show CDR1 as DFQATT and CDR2 as SNEGSKA (reference sequence). CDR3 size: 14 residues. The ends were cut back, 4 bases at V and 2 bases at J, with 14 bases in the middle. Unsorted bulk tissue of roughly 19-30 mg yielded co-extracted RNA and DNA. Patients underwent resection of primary liver carcinoma.

This clonotype originated in a woman between 55 and 75 years old with primary liver carcinoma and hepatitis B virus infection. V is TRBV20-1 and J is TRBJ1-1; D remains ambiguous. What was sequenced was liver tumor tissue from sampling region 4. The subset: tumor region T4, right-lateral pole. CDR3 DNA: TGCAGTGCTAAAGAGTGGAAGGGTAACACTGAAGCTTTCTTT. It codes for CSAKEWKGNTEAFF.